A selection of T cell receptor beta chains follows, all from one sample in a study of T-cell memory formation after mild COVID-19. TCRdb fed the 5' RACE reads into MiXCR, producing one record per CDR3 protein. The table lists 430,000 or so distinct CDR3 sequences, roughly 25% of them singletons, with roughly an eighth in the top ten. What was sequenced was PBMCs or a T cell subset sorted from them (not recorded which). The origin of the receptors is an adult woman who had mild COVID-19 (a few samples of this study predate the infection). Cell type and time point are not known. The CDR3 runs from the conserved cysteine through the conserved F or W. Fields, in order: J gene, V gene, clone size, CDR3 protein. Clone size appears in some rows only: once, few, many, or a class for an expanded clone.

TRBJ1-3 TRBV27 few CARGEQAESGNTIYF
TRBJ2-7 TRBV7-9 - CASSFTSGGREQYF
TRBJ1-1 TRBV7-9 - CASSYLAGANGVSEAFF
TRBJ2-1 TRBV12-3/TRBV12-4 - CASSFVGTGSNEQFF
TRBJ2-5 TRBV24-1 many CATSDAQIGETQYF
TRBJ2-3 TRBV21-1 many CASSSLSGGDTDTQYF
TRBJ2-3 TRBV12-3/TRBV12-4 - CASSLAHGTEEDTQYF
TRBJ1-2 TRBV5-1 - CASSLARAYGYTF
TRBJ1-6 TRBV5-1 - CASSLETGRDSPLHF
TRBJ1-4 TRBV12-3/TRBV12-4 - CASSPRQGGREKLFF
TRBJ1-5 TRBV19 - CASSIVGPSNQPQHF
TRBJ2-5 TRBV6-5 - CASKGAETGETQYF
TRBJ2-1 TRBV11-3 - CASSHGQGLEQFF
TRBJ1-1 TRBV24-1 - CATSRGTDEAFF
TRBJ2-5 TRBV7-2 few CASRQGVGETQYF
TRBJ2-5 TRBV6-2/TRBV6-3 - CASRLPGPEGETQYF
TRBJ2-7 TRBV4-1 - CASSQLSGGAGEQYF
TRBJ1-1 TRBV9 few CASSPLRTEAFF
TRBJ1-1 TRBV20-1 few CSASWAPGSTEAFF
TRBJ1-4 TRBV20-1 - CSARVGDRVNEKLFF
TRBJ2-5 TRBV18 few CASSLTTASVQETQYF
TRBJ1-3 TRBV10-3 few CAISDEGANSGNTIYF
TRBJ1-5 TRBV7-9 few CASSTAGTGPQPQHF
TRBJ2-7 TRBV9 - CASNSGSRAYEQYF
TRBJ1-2 TRBV5-1 - CASSPGTGLSDGYTF
TRBJ1-4 TRBV30 - CAWSVRAVIGEKLFF
TRBJ2-1 TRBV7-6 few CASSPQTGLSYNEQFF
TRBJ1-2 TRBV24-1 - CATSDAGTGGAYTF
TRBJ2-6 TRBV19 - CASSTPPQSRGGSGANVLTF
TRBJ2-3 TRBV14 - CASSLLTPGGADTQYF
TRBJ2-1 TRBV4-2 - CASSQLAGGFDSYNEQFF
TRBJ1-5 TRBV20-1 - CSAGGAGQGAEGPQHF
TRBJ2-7 TRBV24-1 few CATSDRAGSYEQYF
TRBJ2-7 TRBV6-2/TRBV6-3 - CASIIGTDSYEQYF
TRBJ2-5 TRBV12-3/TRBV12-4 many CASSWGTEETQYF
TRBJ2-1 TRBV7-9 few CASSFRDRGHNEQFF
TRBJ2-1 TRBV19 - CASRQAGEINEQFF
TRBJ1-1 TRBV7-9 - CASSFSPNTEAFF
TRBJ2-1 TRBV12-3/TRBV12-4 few CASSLVLRDSYNEQFF